This T cell receptor beta chain was recovered during a study of T cell changes during pregnancy in multiple sclerosis. The method was immunoSEQ multiplex PCR; TCRdb's version includes in-frame clones alone and lacks a portion of them. The profile shows fewer than 40,000 clones, roughly 88% of them singletons. This CDR3 has 13 residues. The germline gives CDR1 SGHDN, CDR2 FVKESK. J lost 2 bases, V lost 6 bases, and 4 bases had no gene match. The starting material was CD8+ T cells from peripheral blood mononuclear cells, obtained after pregnancy. V usage is TRBV14 and J usage is TRBJ2-7, with TRBD1 matching 7 bases. The TCR was taken from a female donor with multiple sclerosis, enrolled in a pregnancy study. The CDR3 DNA reads TGTGCCAGCAGTGGGACAGCAGCCTACGAGCAGTACTTC. Translated: CASSGTAAYEQYF.